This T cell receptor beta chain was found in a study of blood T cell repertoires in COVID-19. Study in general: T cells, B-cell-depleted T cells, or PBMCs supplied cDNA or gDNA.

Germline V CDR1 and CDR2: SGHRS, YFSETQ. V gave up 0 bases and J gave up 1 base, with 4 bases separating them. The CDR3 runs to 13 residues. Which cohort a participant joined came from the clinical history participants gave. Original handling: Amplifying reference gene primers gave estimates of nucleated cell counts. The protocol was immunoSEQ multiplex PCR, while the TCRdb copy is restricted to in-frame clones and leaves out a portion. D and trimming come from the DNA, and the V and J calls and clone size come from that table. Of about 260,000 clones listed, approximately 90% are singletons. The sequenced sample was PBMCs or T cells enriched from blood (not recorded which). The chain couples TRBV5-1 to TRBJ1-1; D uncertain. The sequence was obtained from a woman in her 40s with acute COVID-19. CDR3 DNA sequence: TGCGCCAGCAGCTTGGACAGGAACACTGAAGCTTTCTTT. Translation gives CASSLDRNTEAFF.